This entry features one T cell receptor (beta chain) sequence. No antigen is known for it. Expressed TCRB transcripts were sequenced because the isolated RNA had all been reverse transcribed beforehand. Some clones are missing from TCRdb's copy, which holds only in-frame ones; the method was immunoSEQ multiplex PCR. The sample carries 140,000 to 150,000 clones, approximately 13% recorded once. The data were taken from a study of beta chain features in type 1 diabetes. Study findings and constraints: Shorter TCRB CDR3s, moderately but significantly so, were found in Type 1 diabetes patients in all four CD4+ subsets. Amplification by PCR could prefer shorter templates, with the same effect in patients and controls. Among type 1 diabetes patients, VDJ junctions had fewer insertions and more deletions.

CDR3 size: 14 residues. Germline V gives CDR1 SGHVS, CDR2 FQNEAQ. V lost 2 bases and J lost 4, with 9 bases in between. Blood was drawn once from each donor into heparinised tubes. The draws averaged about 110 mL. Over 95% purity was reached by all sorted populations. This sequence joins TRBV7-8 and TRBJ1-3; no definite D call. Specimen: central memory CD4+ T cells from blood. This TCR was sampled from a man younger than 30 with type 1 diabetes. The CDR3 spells CASSLRAEGNTIYF. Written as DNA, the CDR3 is TGTGCCAGCAGCTTAAGGGCAGAAGGAAACACCATATATTTT. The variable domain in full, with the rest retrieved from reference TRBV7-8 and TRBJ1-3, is GAGVSQSPRYKVAKRGQDVALRCDPISGHVSLFWYQQALGQGPEFLTYFQNEAQLDKSGLPSDRFFAERPEGSVSTLKIQRTQQEDSAVYLCASSLRAEGNTIYFGEGSWLTVV.